This TCR beta chain appears in the sequencing data of a study of OX40 agonist ivuxolimab in advanced cancers. Study-level points and caveats: Circulating CD4+ and CD8+ T cells showed clonal expansion by week 6 at 0.1 to 3.0 mg/kg. With doses of 0.1-3.0 mg/kg, partial responders showed among the lowest clonal expansion.

CDR1 is SNHLY, CDR2 FYNNEI, per germline. Trimming removed 8 bases from V and 8 bases from J; junction bases left unmatched: 15. The CDR3 covers 16 residues. TCRdb keeps only in-frame clones here, not all; method: immunoSEQ multiplex PCR. The repertoire includes about 18,000 clones, more than 60% of them detected once, and under 25% sits in the top ten. This clone was recorded once. No antigen is known for it. On cycle 4 day 1 and cycle 7 day 1, as well as at baseline, blood was sampled. The receptor comes from an adult with an advanced solid tumor such as melanoma, head and neck, liver or kidney cancer. Sequenced material: CD4+ or CD8+ T cells sorted from blood, taken in a trial of the OX40 agonist ivuxolimab. This chain connects TRBV2 to TRBJ2-1, with 10 bases matching TRBD2. CDR3 region: CASRWALAGEFDEQFF. The CDR3 coding sequence is TGTGCCAGCCGGTGGGCTCTAGCGGGAGAGTTCGATGAGCAGTTCTTC.